This T cell receptor beta chain was profiled in a study of blood T cell repertoires in COVID-19. Overall study context: Researchers got acute and convalescent COVID-19 samples from the United States, Italy and Spain. In each case, the material was cDNA or gDNA derived from T cells, B-cell-depleted T cells, or PBMCs.

Per the study methods: Nucleated cell number was recorded as an estimate derived from reference gene primer amplification. Method: immunoSEQ multiplex PCR; TCRdb's copy keeps in-frame clones and lacks some. V and J calls and clone size are those listed in that table; D and trimming were worked out from the DNA. Found here are about 140,000 clones, 86% of them singletons; the top ten hold about 8%. V was shortened by 11 bases and J by 4 bases, with 17 bases between the two germline ends. CDR1 and CDR2 (germline): SNHLY, FYNNEI. This CDR3 has 13 amino acids. The sequence was collected from an older woman with acute or convalescent COVID-19. This sequence joins TRBV2 and TRBJ1-1; D unresolved. The sample taken for sequencing was peripheral blood. CDR3 residues: CASRLGRSTEAFF. For the CDR3, the DNA is TGTGCCTCACGACTGGGGAGATCCACTGAAGCTTTCTTT.